This T cell receptor (beta chain) derives from a study of early T cells in non-severe SARS-CoV-2 infection. Study-level information: Bulk RNA taken from unsorted whole blood was sequenced, leaving chains unpaired.

Study-level points and caveats: VDJdb-based annotation leaned toward anti-spike CD8 responses and missed private and CD4 specificities.

This clonotype was observed many times. The antigen remains unidentified. Individual cDNA molecules were tagged with unique molecular identifiers. TCRdb independently ran MiXCR on the 5' RACE reads; one entry per CDR3 protein. The sample lists around 70,000 distinct CDR3 sequences; 12% were seen once. Sequencing input: whole blood. This receptor was obtained from an adult who was a healthcare worker with PCR-confirmed SARS-CoV-2 infection or an uninfected control (not recorded which).

The CDR3 protein is CASSRIGQGHEQYF. In DNA, the CDR3 is TGCGCCAGCAGCCGGATTGGACAGGGCCACGAGCAGTACTTC. The chain employs TRBV4-1 and TRBJ2-7; 8 bases map to TRBD1. Losses at the gene ends were 4 bases for V and 5 bases for J; bases not matched to a gene: 7. The CDR3 length is 14 residues. Germline CDR1 and CDR2: MGHRA and YSYEKL.